One sample yielded the 15 T cell receptor beta chains listed below, sequenced in a study of shared clonotypes between healthy human individuals (dated by TCRdb to about 2020). The receptor library was made with the immunoSEQ multiplex PCR assay. This immuneACCESS table, as held by TCRdb, lists in-frame sequences with V and J called but not all clones. Of the missing ones, under half trace to an unresolved V gene in checked studies; the others have no known cause. The sample table lists 2,500,000 or so clones, 90% to 95% of them with a count of one. Roughly 0.39% of the sample lies in the top ten. The sequenced sample was naive CD4+ T cells from PBMCs. The cell subset or site label of this sample denotes: CD45RA+ positively selected. These receptors originate from a man aged 18 to 30 in good health. Some clones in this sample may be carry-over from other donors' samples.

This rearrangement joins TRBV6-6 to TRBJ2-3, with TRBD2 matching over 7 bases. CDR3 length equals 16 residues. V dropped 0 bases and J dropped 6; count of bases not matched to a gene: 9. Germline assignment: CDR1 MNHNY and CDR2 SVGAGI (reference sequence). The CDR3: CASSYSNWGGVDTQYF. For the CDR3, the DNA is TGTGCCAGCAGTTACTCGAATTGGGGGGGGGTGGATACGCAGTATTTT.

The V call is TRBV5-1, the J call TRBJ2-5, with TRBD2 matching over 8 bases. The V gene end was trimmed by 0 bases and the J gene end by 4 bases; junction bases not matched to a gene: 8. CDR1 is SGHRS and CDR2 is YFSETQ in the germline V gene. This CDR3 is 16 amino acids long. The CDR3 sequence: CASSLVMREAGETQYF. The CDR3 nucleotides read TGCGCCAGCAGCTTGGTTATGCGGGAGGCGGGAGAGACCCAGTACTTC.

The rearrangement uses TRBV15 and TRBJ1-3; D remains ambiguous. V was shortened by 0 bases and J by 0 bases, with 9 bases between the two germline ends. Germline values: CDR1 LNHNV, CDR2 YYDKDF (reference sequence). CDR3 length equals 16 residues. The CDR3 region has the DNA TGTGCCACCAGCAGAGATCGCGCCGGCTCTGGAAACACCATATATTTT. Protein: CATSRDRAGSGNTIYF.

The V and J genes are TRBV11-2 and TRBJ2-6; 8 bases agree with TRBD1. The CDR3 length is 18 residues. CDR1 and CDR2 (germline): SGHAT, FQNNGV. The V and J ends lost 2 bases and 4 bases, in that order; junction bases with no gene match: 10. The CDR3, as DNA: TGTGCCAGCAGCTTATCGGGACAGGTCCCCCCCGGGGCCAACGTCCTGACTTTC. It is translated as CASSLSGQVPPGANVLTF.

This chain joins TRBV25-1 and TRBJ2-5; no firm D call. The J call is doubtful: the DNA matches TRBJ2-7 better. Germline-derived CDR1 and CDR2 are MGHDK and SYGVNS. The CDR3 extends over 13 amino acids. The DNA of the CDR3 is TGTGCCAGCAGTGTTGATTACTCCTACGAGCAGTACTTC. It encodes CASSVDYSYEQYF.

About this clone itself: Other DNA sequences in this specimen translate into the identical CDR3. The chain has TRBV7-9 and TRBJ1-4, with D possibly TRBD1 on 5 matching bases. The V gene's germline CDR1 is SEHNR and CDR2 FQNEAQ (reference sequence). The CDR3 is made up of 13 amino acids. Trimming removed 4 bases from V and 8 bases from J, with 11 bases in between. This CDR3 is CASSSRGEEKLFF. As DNA, the CDR3 is TGTGCCAGCAGCTCCCGGGGGGAGGAAAAACTGTTTTTT.

J is TRBJ2-3 and V is TRBV5-4; 9 bases align to TRBD2. The V and J ends lost 1 base and 4 bases, in that order; junction bases with no gene match: 7. The CDR3 is 16 amino acids. Germline assignment: CDR1 SGHNT and CDR2 YYREEE (reference sequence). CDR3 nucleotides: TGTGCCAGCAGCTTGATGGCGGGAGGGGCCTCAGATACGCAGTATTTT. Protein product: CASSLMAGGASDTQYF.

Remarks on this clone: Other nucleotide sequences in the sample specify the same CDR3. The chain carries TRBV7-3 and TRBJ1-1, with 9 positions matching TRBD1. J lost 1 base, V lost 5 bases, and 2 bases had no gene match. CDR1 and CDR2 from the germline V gene are SGHTA and FQGTGA. The CDR3 runs to 14 residues. This chain's CDR3 is CASSPGQGNTEAFF. The CDR3 region has the DNA TGTGCCAGCAGCCCGGGACAGGGGAACACTGAAGCTTTCTTT. Filled out from reference TRBV7-3 and TRBJ1-1, the complete variable domain reads GAGVSQTPSNKVTEKGKYVELRCDPISGHTALYWYRQSLGQGPEFLIYFQGTGAADDSGLPNDRFFAVRPEGSVSTLKIQRTERGDSAVYLCASSPGQGNTEAFFGQGTRLTVV.

This chain joins TRBV19 and TRBJ1-5; D possibly corresponds to TRBD1 (6 bases). The CDR3 consists of 15 residues. The germline V gene has CDR1 LNHDA and CDR2 SQIVND (reference sequence). The germline V and J ends were trimmed by 6 bases and 0 bases, with 12 bases remaining between them. The CDR3 DNA sequence: TGTGCCAGTAGCAGAACAGGGTATAGCAATCAGCCCCAGCATTTT. Translating it yields CASSRTGYSNQPQHF.

CDR3 amino acids: CARSQGYEPQHF. DNA of the CDR3: TGTGCCAGAAGTCAGGGGTATGAGCCCCAGCATTTT. V gene TRBV5-3 combines with J gene TRBJ1-5; D possibly corresponds to TRBD1 (6 bases). TRBV5-3 is recorded as an ORF, its role being uncertain. V was trimmed by 5 bases and J by 8 bases, leaving 11 bases between them. The CDR3 runs to 12 residues.

This chain uses TRBV18 with TRBJ2-1; D is possibly TRBD2 (5 bases). Trimming cost V 6 bases and J 12 bases, with 15 bases left between them. There are 12 residues in the CDR3. Per germline, CDR1 KGHSH and CDR2 LQKENI. CDR3 in DNA: TGTGCCAGCTCCCAGGAGGTCCGACGGCAGTTCTTC. This translates into CASSQEVRRQFF.

Only one count was recorded for this clone. V usage is TRBV5-6 and J usage is TRBJ2-2, with 8 bases lining up with TRBD2. Germline assignment: CDR1 SGHDT and CDR2 YYEEEE. The CDR3 totals 17 residues. Trimming took 3 bases from V and 6 from J; bases not matched to a gene: 13. CDR3 protein: CASSSAPRGLGAGELFF. The CDR3 nucleotides read TGTGCCAGCAGCTCCGCCCCGAGGGGACTAGGTGCCGGGGAGCTGTTTTTT.

The gene calls are TRBV7-2 and TRBJ2-1; D is perhaps TRBD1 or TRBD2 (5 bases each). V gave up 1 base and J gave up 9 bases, with 19 bases separating them. Per the germline V gene, CDR1 is SGHTA and CDR2 is FQGNSA. This CDR3 is 16 amino acids long. CDR3 in DNA: TGTGCCAGCAGCTTAGTAGGCAGCAAGAATGGGGGTGAGCAGTTCTTC. This encodes CASSLVGSKNGGEQFF.

Remarks on this clone: Other DNA sequences in this sample translate to the same CDR3. J is TRBJ1-1 and V is TRBV5-1; TRBD1 might be the D (5 bases). The CDR3 has 14 amino acids. Trimming removed 5 bases at V and 0 bases at J, with 11 bases between. Germline loops: CDR1 SGHRS, CDR2 YFSETQ. CDR3 loop: CASSPQGLNTEAFF. In DNA form, the CDR3 reads TGCGCCAGCAGTCCTCAGGGACTGAACACTGAAGCTTTCTTT. Full variable domain (remainder filled in from reference TRBV5-1 and TRBJ1-1): KAGVTQTPRYLIKTRGQQVTLSCSPISGHRSVSWYQQTPGQGLQFLFEYFSETQRNKGNFPGRFSGRQFSNSRSEMNVSTLELGDSALYLCASSPQGLNTEAFFGQGTRLTVV.

The J gene is TRBJ2-5, the V gene TRBV5-6; 10 bases match TRBD1. Trimming cost V 3 bases and J 5 bases; bases outside gene matches: 13. Germline V gene sequence: CDR1 SGHDT, CDR2 YYEEEE. The CDR3 is 17 amino acids. Here the CDR3 DNA reads TGTGCCAGCAGCTCCCTGGGACAGGGGTCGGGGAGGGAGACCCAGTACTTC. It encodes CASSSLGQGSGRETQYF.